This TCR beta chain was documented in a study of cytomegalovirus exposure and HLA in healthy donors. Points from the study as a whole: In a later analysis, productive TCRs from donors in an Asian-associated ancestry cluster reportedly carried fewer N-insertions than the cohort mean.

V gave up 5 bases and J gave up 4 bases, with 9 bases separating them. The CDR3 runs 13 residues. Germline loops: CDR1 SGHRS, CDR2 YFSETQ. As to this clone: Its antigen is unknown.

PCR primers comprised 60 Vbeta and 13 Jbeta primers. TCRdb's table, derived via immunoSEQ multiplex PCR, lists solely in-frame clones and lacks some. Its table records 100,000 to 150,000 clones. The V and J genes are TRBV5-1 and TRBJ2-2; a possible D gene is TRBD2 (5 bases). This TCR came from a woman between 35 and 50 years old in good health and CMV-seropositive. Material for sequencing was PBMCs. CDR3 amino acids: CASRSTSTGELFF. The CDR3 DNA follows: TGCGCCAGCAGGTCAACTAGCACCGGGGAGCTGTTTTTT. Complete variable domain (other parts from reference TRBV5-1 and TRBJ2-2): KAGVTQTPRYLIKTRGQQVTLSCSPISGHRSVSWYQQTPGQGLQFLFEYFSETQRNKGNFPGRFSGRQFSNSRSEMNVSTLELGDSALYLCASRSTSTGELFFGEGSRLTVL.